This TCR beta chain derives from a study of shared clonotypes between healthy human individuals. Whole-study findings and limits: How much donors shared clonotypes was expected to be affected by sequencing depth.

The assay used deep level. In replicate PCRs of unsorted PBMC, around 300 ng DNA, around 30,000 T cell genomes, was used. Produced via immunoSEQ multiplex PCR; TCRdb's table is partial and in-frame only. Among 450,000 to 500,000 clones listed, 81% were seen once. In the case of this clone: Its specificity is not known.

Healthy adults negative for HIV, lacking recent acute infections or vaccinations, served as donors. V dropped 2 bases and J dropped 6; count of bases not matched to a gene: 4. This CDR3 is 14 amino acids long. CDR1 is MDHEN and CDR2 is SYDVKM in the germline V gene. The gene calls are TRBV28 and TRBJ1-2, with 9 bases matching TRBD1. Sequenced sample: PBMCs. The receptor's source is a woman between 40 and 50 years old in good health. Some clones in this sample may be carry-over from other donors' samples. CDR3 in amino acids: CASSLVQGAHGYTF. Written as DNA, the CDR3 is TGTGCCAGCAGTTTAGTACAGGGGGCGCATGGCTACACCTTC.